These 9 T cell receptor beta chains were all obtained from the same sample, sequenced in a study of cytomegalovirus exposure and HLA in healthy donors. PCR primers comprised 60 Vbeta and 13 Jbeta primers. Profiling relied on immunoSEQ multiplex PCR, and the TCRdb table lists in-frame clones only, not all of them. The top ten hold more than 1.5% of the sample, which has 130,000 or so clones, roughly 83% seen once. What was sequenced was PBMCs. The source is a man aged 35 to 55 in good health and CMV-seronegative.

This chain joins TRBV6-1 and TRBJ2-2; tentative D call: TRBD2 (6 bases). The CDR3 has 13 residues. Trimming took 7 bases from V and 4 from J, leaving 10 bases between them. The germline CDR1 and CDR2 sequences are MNHNS and SASEGT. CDR3: CASTGSGTGELFF. DNA for the CDR3: TGTGCCAGCACCGGGAGTGGCACCGGGGAGCTGTTTTTT.

V is TRBV6-5 and J is TRBJ2-1; 9 nucleotides align to TRBD2. Trimming removed 0 bases from V and 16 bases from J; junction bases left unmatched: 7. The CDR3 consists of 13 residues. Germline values: CDR1 MNHEY, CDR2 SVGAGI. The CDR3 is CASSYSEREEPFF. CDR3 nucleotide sequence: TGTGCCAGCAGTTACTCGGAGCGGGAGGAGCCATTCTTC.

The V call is TRBV2, the J call TRBJ1-1; maybe TRBD1 (5 bases). CDR1 and CDR2 (germline): SNHLY, FYNNEI. V shed 4 bases and J shed 0 bases, with 12 bases lying between them. The CDR3 runs 15 residues. The CDR3 reads CASSVTGHMNTEAFF. CDR3 DNA: TGTGCCAGCAGTGTAACAGGCCACATGAACACTGAAGCTTTCTTT.

As DNA, the CDR3 is TGTGCCAGTCCTAGCGCCCAGGCATCTGCTTTCTTT. Protein sequence: CASPSAQASAFF. The chain is built from TRBV2 and TRBJ1-1; no clear D. V was trimmed by 9 bases and J by 11 bases, leaving 19 bases between them. This CDR3 region has 12 residues. Germline CDR1 is SNHLY and CDR2 is FYNNEI.

J is TRBJ2-3 and V is TRBV7-8, with a tentative D call TRBD1 (5 bases). V was trimmed by 6 bases and J by 4 bases, leaving 17 bases between them. The CDR3 totals 15 residues. Germline CDR1 SGHVS, CDR2 FQNEAQ. The CDR3 reads CASSSTTGNSDTQYF. CDR3 nucleotides: TGTGCCAGCAGTTCTACTACAGGAAACTCAGATACGCAGTATTTT. The full variable domain, rest sourced from reference TRBV7-8 and TRBJ2-3, is GAGVSQSPRYKVAKRGQDVALRCDPISGHVSLFWYQQALGQGPEFLTYFQNEAQLDKSGLPSDRFFAERPEGSVSTLKIQRTQQEDSAVYLCASSSTTGNSDTQYFGPGTRLTVL.

The V call is TRBV27, the J call TRBJ2-3; 13 positions match TRBD2. V was clipped by 6 bases and J by 3 bases; unmatched bases: 3. This CDR3 has 15 amino acids. From germline, CDR1 is MNHEY and CDR2 SMNVEV (reference sequence). CDR3 bases: TGTGCCAGCAGACGGGGACTAGCGGGGACAGATACGCAGTATTTT. As protein: CASRRGLAGTDTQYF.

Details on this clone: One junction end disagrees with the germline gene, perhaps due to a read error. The chain uses TRBV7-9 and TRBJ2-1; 7 positions agree with TRBD2. From germline, CDR1 is SEHNR and CDR2 FQNEAQ (reference sequence). The CDR3 is 14 amino acids. The CDR3 coding sequence is TGTTCCAGCAGCCTTAGCGGGCCCTACAATGAGCAGTTCTTC. It encodes CSSSLSGPYNEQFF.

Points on this clone: Relative to the germline gene, one junction end is altered; a read error may explain this. The gene calls are TRBV7-9 and TRBJ2-7; 7 bases agree with TRBD2. This CDR3 has 13 residues. In germline, CDR1 is SEHNR, CDR2 FQNEAQ (reference sequence). The CDR3 DNA reads TGTTCCAGCACTCAGAGCGGGGTTTACGAGCAGTACTTC. Translation gives CSSTQSGVYEQYF.

Concerning this clone itself: Different DNA sequences within this sample yield the same CDR3. The V and J genes are TRBV7-3 and TRBJ2-5, with 7 bases fitting TRBD2. This CDR3 has 14 amino acids. Looked up from germline, CDR1 is SGHTA and CDR2 is FQGTGA. The V segment lost 3 bases and the J segment 4 bases; nucleotides outside the gene matches: 5. CDR3 sequence (DNA): TGTGCCAGCAGCTTGGGTGGGGGGGGAGAGACCCAGTACTTC. Its translation: CASSLGGGGETQYF. The whole variable domain, filled in from reference TRBV7-3 and TRBJ2-5, reads GAGVSQTPSNKVTEKGKYVELRCDPISGHTALYWYRQSLGQGPEFLIYFQGTGAADDSGLPNDRFFAVRPEGSVSTLKIQRTERGDSAVYLCASSLGGGGETQYFGPGTRLLVL.